The 19 T cell receptor beta chains given below trace back to one sample, sequenced in a study of cytomegalovirus exposure and HLA in healthy donors (dated by TCRdb to about 2017). The library was produced with the immunoSEQ multiplex PCR assay. For the multiplex PCR, a mixture combining 60 forward primers for TCR Vbeta segments and 13 reverse primers for TCR Jbeta segments was used. TCRdb obtained this table from immuneACCESS and retained in-frame rearrangements with V and J assigned. These tables miss some clones; where compared with another copy, unresolved V genes account for less than half of the shortfall, and the remainder is unexplained. The sample data list approximately 130,000 clones, and around 86% of these were observed just once. Less than 0.75% of the sample is in the top ten clones. The sample consisted of PBMCs. These receptors all come from a man aged 18 to 30 in good health and CMV-seronegative.

The genes are TRBV29-1 and TRBJ1-1, with D possibly TRBD1 on 6 matching bases. The CDR3 has 12 residues. Germline loops: CDR1 SQVTM, CDR2 ANQGSEA. The V and J ends lost 2 bases and 12 bases respectively, with 16 bases between them. The CDR3 bases are TGCAGCGTTGAATCGGGGGGCGATTGGACTTTCTTT. Amino acid sequence: CSVESGGDWTFF.

The rearrangement links TRBV6-4 to TRBJ2-5; TRBD2 is a possible D gene (5 bases). The CDR3 contains 18 residues. Trimming cost V 2 bases and J 1 base, with 20 bases left between them. Germline V gene data show CDR1 as MRHNA and CDR2 as SNTAGT. This CDR3 reads CASSDPTGRDTTQETQYF. CDR3 bases: TGTGCCAGCAGTGACCCGACGGGCCGGGATACAACCCAAGAGACCCAGTACTTC.

V usage is TRBV27 and J usage is TRBJ2-7; perhaps TRBD2 as D (6 bases). The CDR3 is made up of 13 amino acids. Germline CDR1 and CDR2: MNHEY and SMNVEV (reference sequence). Trimming pared 3 bases from V and 5 bases from J, leaving 11 bases between. CDR3 coding DNA: TGTGCCAGCAGTTTCCGGGGGTTCCACGAGCAGTACTTC. It codes for CASSFRGFHEQYF.

V and J are TRBV7-2 and TRBJ1-2; 8 bases are shared with TRBD1. Germline V gene data show CDR1 as SGHTA and CDR2 as FQGNSA. The CDR3 is made up of 15 amino acids. Trimming took 1 base from V and 8 from J; bases not matched to a gene: 9. DNA of the CDR3: TGTGCCAGCAGCTTAGAGGACAGGGCGAAAAAAGGCTACACCTTC. Translated, it gives CASSLEDRAKKGYTF.

V usage is TRBV20-1 and J usage is TRBJ2-2; D gene ambiguous. From germline, CDR1 is DFQATT and CDR2 SNEGSKA (reference sequence). This CDR3 is 10 amino acids long. Trimming left V 5 bases short and J 5 bases short, with 3 bases between. As DNA, the CDR3 is TGCAGTGCTTATACCGGGGAGCTGTTTTTT. Translation: CSAYTGELFF.

V usage is TRBV5-6 and J usage is TRBJ2-1; D may be TRBD2 (5 bases). V was pared by 3 bases and J by 4 bases, with 20 bases between. The CDR3 covers 17 residues. CDR1 and CDR2 from the germline V gene are SGHDT and YYEEEE. CDR3 DNA sequence: TGTGCCAGCAGCTATGGCAGCGGAGCCTCCCGATACAATGAGCAGTTCTTC. Amino acids: CASSYGSGASRYNEQFF.

The chain employs TRBV7-8 and TRBJ2-2; TRBD1 aligns across 9 bases. The CDR3 has 16 residues. V was pared by 5 bases and J by 4 bases, with 8 bases of the junction left unmatched. The germline gives CDR1 SGHVS, CDR2 FQNEAQ. The CDR3 region is CASSIRTGEGTGELFF. Written as DNA, the CDR3 is TGTGCCAGCAGCATCCGGACAGGGGAAGGCACCGGGGAGCTGTTTTTT. The variable domain in full, completed from reference TRBV7-8 and TRBJ2-2, reads GAGVSQSPRYKVAKRGQDVALRCDPISGHVSLFWYQQALGQGPEFLTYFQNEAQLDKSGLPSDRFFAERPEGSVSTLKIQRTQQEDSAVYLCASSIRTGEGTGELFFGEGSRLTVL.

The count of this clone is one. The rearrangement joins TRBV4-2 to TRBJ1-2; D is perhaps TRBD1 (5 bases). The V end was cut by 0 bases, the J end by 7 bases, with 12 bases between. The germline gives CDR1 LGHNA, CDR2 YNFKEQ. The length of the CDR3 is 14 residues. This CDR3 reads CASSQDPGQGGYTF. The CDR3 DNA reads as TGTGCCAGCAGCCAAGATCCCGGGCAGGGTGGCTACACCTTC.

The J gene is TRBJ2-2, the V gene TRBV30; 7 nucleotides match TRBD2. Germline CDR1 reads GTSNPN; CDR2 reads SVGIG (reference sequence). CDR3 length: 17 residues. The junction had 10 bases not matched to a gene; V was cut back by 3 bases and J by 0 bases. In DNA, the CDR3 is TGTGCCTGGAGAGCTAAATCGGGACTACCGAACACCGGGGAGCTGTTTTTT. This translates into CAWRAKSGLPNTGELFF.

The rearrangement uses TRBV5-1 and TRBJ2-1; 9 nucleotides align to TRBD1. CDR3 length: 16 amino acids. The junction had 15 bases not matched to a gene; V was cut back by 6 bases and J by 8 bases. The germline CDR1 and CDR2 sequences are SGHRS and YFSETQ. The CDR3: CASTWGTGTGRDEQFF. CDR3 coding DNA: TGCGCCAGCACATGGGGGACAGGGACAGGGAGGGATGAGCAGTTCTTC.

V usage is TRBV7-2 and J usage is TRBJ1-1; TRBD1 matches 9 bases. Trimming took 1 base from V and 6 from J; bases not matched to a gene: 6. Per germline, CDR1 SGHTA and CDR2 FQGNSA. The CDR3 contains 15 residues. The CDR3 region is CASSLEGQGLSEAFF. The CDR3 DNA follows: TGTGCCAGCAGCTTAGAGGGACAGGGTCTTTCTGAAGCTTTCTTT.

This rearrangement joins TRBV28 to TRBJ2-1, with D possibly matching TRBD1 (5 bases). V shed 3 bases and J shed 9 bases, with 12 bases lying between them. CDR3 size: 13 residues. Germline CDR1 and CDR2: MDHEN and SYDVKM. The CDR3 nucleotides are TGTGCCAGCAGTTTGACGACAGTGATTGAGCAGTTCTTC. This translates into CASSLTTVIEQFF.

V usage is TRBV29-1 and J usage is TRBJ1-3; perhaps TRBD1 as D (5 bases). Germline CDR1 reads SQVTM; CDR2 reads ANQGSEA. The CDR3 is 13 residues long. V lost 7 bases and J 2 bases, leaving 12 bases between the germline ends. The CDR3 DNA reads as TGCAGCGCCGGAGGGACGGCTGGAAACACCATATATTTT. It is translated as CSAGGTAGNTIYF.

The rearrangement joins TRBV27 to TRBJ1-2; possible D gene TRBD1, 5 bases. In germline, CDR1 is MNHEY, CDR2 SMNVEV (reference sequence). The V end was cut by 8 bases, the J end by 1 base, with 20 bases between. The CDR3 spans 16 residues. The CDR3 nucleotides are TGTGCCAGCCGATGGGGGGGGGACTTGGTTAACTATGGCTACACCTTC. Its translation: CASRWGGDLVNYGYTF.

This clone was counted a few times. The genes are TRBV30 and TRBJ1-1; D is unclear. The CDR3 totals 13 residues. Trimming left V 7 bases short and J 1 base short, with 13 bases between. CDR1 is GTSNPN and CDR2 is SVGIG in the germline V gene (reference sequence). CDR3 DNA: TGTGCCTTAGAACCACAGCCGAACACTGAAGCTTTCTTT. This encodes CALEPQPNTEAFF. Full variable domain (outside the CDR3, taken from reference TRBV30 and TRBJ1-1): SQTIHQWPATLVQPVGSPLSLECTVEGTSNPNLYWYRQAAGRGLQLLFYSVGIGQISSEVPQNLSASRPQDRQFILSSKKLLLSDSGFYLCALEPQPNTEAFFGQGTRLTVV.

This sequence joins TRBV29-1 and TRBJ1-1; D perhaps matches TRBD1 (5 bases). Germline values: CDR1 SQVTM, CDR2 ANQGSEA. Trimming removed 3 bases from V and 0 bases from J, with 11 bases in between. The CDR3 sequence is 14 residues long. In DNA form, the CDR3 reads TGCAGCGTTGATCCGACAGTTATGAACACTGAAGCTTTCTTT. This codes for CSVDPTVMNTEAFF.

The chain joins TRBV6-6 to TRBJ2-7; D unclear. The CDR3 runs to 14 residues. V gave up 4 bases and J gave up 1 base, with 11 bases separating them. Looked up from germline, CDR1 is MNHNY and CDR2 is SVGAGI (reference sequence). CDR3 residues: CASSLAVRSYEQYF. The CDR3 DNA reads TGTGCCAGCAGTTTAGCAGTACGATCCTACGAGCAGTACTTC.

This clone showed up just once. The V gene is TRBV4-2, the J gene TRBJ1-2; TRBD1 agrees at 10 bases. Germline V gene data show CDR1 as LGHNA and CDR2 as YNFKEQ. J was trimmed by 4 bases and V by 4 bases; bases with no gene match: 12. CDR3 size: 17 residues. Here the CDR3 reads CASSPGTGARAPYGYTF. CDR3 sequence (DNA): TGTGCCAGCAGCCCCGGGACAGGGGCCAGGGCGCCCTATGGCTACACCTTC.

In its sample, this clone was seen once. The rearrangement links TRBV4-1 to TRBJ1-3; D call uncertain. V was cut by 2 bases and J by 0 bases, with 17 bases left in between. The CDR3 consists of 18 residues. From germline, CDR1 is MGHRA and CDR2 YSYEKL. CDR3 sequence reads: CASSQFLGERHSGNTIYF. The CDR3 DNA sequence: TGCGCCAGCAGCCAATTTCTGGGAGAGAGACACTCTGGAAACACCATATATTTT.